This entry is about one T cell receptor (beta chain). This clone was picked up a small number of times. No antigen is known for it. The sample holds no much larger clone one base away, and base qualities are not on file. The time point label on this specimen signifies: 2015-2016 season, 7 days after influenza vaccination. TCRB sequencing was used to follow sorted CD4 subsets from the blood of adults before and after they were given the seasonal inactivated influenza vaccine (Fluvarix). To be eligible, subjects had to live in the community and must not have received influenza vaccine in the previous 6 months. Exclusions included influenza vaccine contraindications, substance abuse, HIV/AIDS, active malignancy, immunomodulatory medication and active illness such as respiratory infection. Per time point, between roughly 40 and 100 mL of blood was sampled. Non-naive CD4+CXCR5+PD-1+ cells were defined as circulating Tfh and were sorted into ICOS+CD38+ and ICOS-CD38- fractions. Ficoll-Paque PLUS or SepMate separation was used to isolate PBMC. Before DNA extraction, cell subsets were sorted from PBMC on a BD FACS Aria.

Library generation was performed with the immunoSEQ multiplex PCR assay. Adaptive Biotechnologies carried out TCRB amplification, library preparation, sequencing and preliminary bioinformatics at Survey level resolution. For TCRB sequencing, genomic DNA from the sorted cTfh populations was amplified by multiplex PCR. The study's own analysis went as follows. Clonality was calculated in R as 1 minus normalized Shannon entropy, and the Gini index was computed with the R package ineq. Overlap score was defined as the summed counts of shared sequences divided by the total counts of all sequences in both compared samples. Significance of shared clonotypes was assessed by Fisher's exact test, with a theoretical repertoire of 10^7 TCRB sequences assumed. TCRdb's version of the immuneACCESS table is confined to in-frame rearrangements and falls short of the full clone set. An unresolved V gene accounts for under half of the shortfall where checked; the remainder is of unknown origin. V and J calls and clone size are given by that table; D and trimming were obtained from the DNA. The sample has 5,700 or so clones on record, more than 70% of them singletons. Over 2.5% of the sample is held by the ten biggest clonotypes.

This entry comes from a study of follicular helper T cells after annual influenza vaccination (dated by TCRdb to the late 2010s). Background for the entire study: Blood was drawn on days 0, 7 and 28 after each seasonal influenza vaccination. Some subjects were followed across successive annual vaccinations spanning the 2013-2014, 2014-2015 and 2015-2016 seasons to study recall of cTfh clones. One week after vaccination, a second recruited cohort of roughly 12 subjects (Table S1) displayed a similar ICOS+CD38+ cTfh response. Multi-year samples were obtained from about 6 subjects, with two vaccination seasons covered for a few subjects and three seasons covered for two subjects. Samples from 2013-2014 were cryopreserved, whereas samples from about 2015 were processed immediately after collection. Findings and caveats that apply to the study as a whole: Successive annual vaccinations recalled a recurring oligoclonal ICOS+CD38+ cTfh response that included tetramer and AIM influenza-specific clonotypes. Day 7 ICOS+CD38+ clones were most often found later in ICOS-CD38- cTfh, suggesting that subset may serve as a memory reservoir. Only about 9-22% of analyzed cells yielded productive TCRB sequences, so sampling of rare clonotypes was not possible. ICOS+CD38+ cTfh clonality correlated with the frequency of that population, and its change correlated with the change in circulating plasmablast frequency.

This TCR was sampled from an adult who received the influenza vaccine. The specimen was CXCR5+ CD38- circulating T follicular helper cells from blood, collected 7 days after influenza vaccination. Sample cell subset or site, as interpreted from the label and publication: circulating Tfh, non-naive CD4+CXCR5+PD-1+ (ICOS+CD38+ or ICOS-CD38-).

The CDR3 in this case is CASSHLAGGGLNEQYF. The nucleotide sequence is given as TGTGCCAGCAGCCACCTAGCGGGAGGGGGCCTAAACGAGCAGTACTTC. Recombination linked TRBV4-2 to TRBJ2-7; 12 central bases correspond to TRBD2. CDR1 and CDR2 are drawn from the germline V gene: LGHNA, YNFKEQ. V has 3 bases trimmed and J has 5 bases trimmed; junction bases matching no gene number 8. From its cysteine to its phenylalanine, the CDR3 spans 16 amino acids. This entry keeps only the CDR3 DNA: 48 bases, framed from base 1.